This TCR beta chain was retrieved from a study of T cell responses to AZD1222 COVID-19 vaccine. General study results and limits: In all cases, repertoires were sampled only after the peak T cell response. A mostly white British donor set with more females was recruited, and clonal diversity was possibly underestimated. Recipients of AZD1222 seropositive at baseline numbered only five or six.

This CDR3 is 13 amino acids long. Between the trimmed V and J ends, which lost 9 bases and 0 bases, there was a span of 9 bases. Only in-frame clones appear in the TCRdb table, and some are missing; sequencing was by immunoSEQ multiplex PCR. This sample has approximately 140,000 clones, with over 90% found just once. For this clone: Its antigen is unknown.

The receptor's source is an adult in good health. V is TRBV12-3 or TRBV12-4 and J is TRBJ1-5; D uncertain. Sample: peripheral blood, taken on day 0 of AZD1222 vaccination. DNA for the CDR3: TGTGCCAGTTCCAGTTATAGCAATCAGCCCCAGCATTTT. This sequence encodes CASSSYSNQPQHF.